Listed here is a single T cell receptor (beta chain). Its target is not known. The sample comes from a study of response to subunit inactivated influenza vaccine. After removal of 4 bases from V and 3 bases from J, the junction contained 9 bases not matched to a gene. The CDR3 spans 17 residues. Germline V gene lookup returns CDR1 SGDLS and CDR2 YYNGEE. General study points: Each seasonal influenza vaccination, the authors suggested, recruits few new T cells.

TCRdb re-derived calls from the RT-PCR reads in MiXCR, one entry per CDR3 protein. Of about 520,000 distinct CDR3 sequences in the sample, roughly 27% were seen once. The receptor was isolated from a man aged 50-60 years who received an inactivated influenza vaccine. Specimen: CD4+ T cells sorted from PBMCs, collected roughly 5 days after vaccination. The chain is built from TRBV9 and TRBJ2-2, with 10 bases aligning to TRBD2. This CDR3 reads CASSKASGGAHTGELFF. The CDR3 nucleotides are TGTGCCAGCAGCAAGGCTAGCGGGGGAGCGCACACCGGGGAGCTGTTTTTT.